This TCR beta chain was identified during a study of blood T cell repertoires in COVID-19. Looking at the study overall: Sources were T cells, B-cell-depleted T cells, or PBMCs; the material itself was cDNA or gDNA.

In the original analysis: Scientists estimated how many nucleated cells there were by amplifying reference gene primers. Sequencing was performed with immunoSEQ multiplex PCR; in TCRdb, only in-frame clones are kept and a portion is missing. That table furnishes V, J and clone size, whereas the DNA furnished D and trimming. The repertoire holds fewer than 200,000 clones, with 88% as singletons. Cohort 3 recovered donors had two negative PCRs, clearance, or symptom resolution. The V gene's germline CDR1 is SGHRS and CDR2 YFSETQ. The CDR3 consists of 15 residues. Trimming took 0 bases from V and 0 from J, leaving 9 bases between them.

Sequencing was performed on PBMCs or T cells enriched from blood (not recorded which). The TCR comes from a woman aged 18-29 years who had recovered from COVID-19. The chain combines TRBV5-1 with TRBJ2-5; D is ambiguous. DNA of the CDR3: TGCGCCAGCAGCTTGGCCGGAGCTCACCAAGAGACCCAGTACTTC. Its protein is CASSLAGAHQETQYF.